These 15 T cell receptor beta chains were all obtained from the same sample, sequenced in a study of blood T cell repertoires in COVID-19. Profiling relied on immunoSEQ multiplex PCR, and the TCRdb table lists in-frame clones only, not all of them. Here the sample spans roughly 72,000 clones, over 80% being singletons. Input material: peripheral blood. All receptors derive from a woman older than 75 with acute or convalescent COVID-19.

This rearrangement joins TRBV27 to TRBJ1-5; possible D gene TRBD1, 5 bases. CDR3 size: 14 residues. V was clipped by 3 bases and J by 4 bases, with 10 bases between them. Germline lookup yields CDR1 MNHEY and CDR2 SMNVEV (reference sequence). The CDR3 region has the DNA TGTGCCAGCAGTTTGGGGCTGCTAAATCAGCCCCAGCATTTT. It specifies CASSLGLLNQPQHF.

In its sample, this clone was seen a few times. This rearrangement joins TRBV19 to TRBJ2-3; 8 bases agree with TRBD2. The J segment lost 8 bases and the V segment lost 4 bases, leaving 8 bases of the junction unmatched. Germline V lookup: CDR1 LNHDA, CDR2 SQIVND (reference sequence). The CDR3 is made up of 14 amino acids. This CDR3 reads CASSTTGTRGTQYF. The CDR3 region has the DNA TGTGCCAGTAGTACCACCGGGACTAGAGGTACGCAGTATTTT.

The J gene is TRBJ2-3, the V gene TRBV3-1 (or the pseudogene TRBV3-2), with D possibly matching TRBD2 (8 bases). V lost 8 bases, J lost 3 bases, and 27 bases lay in between. The germline V gene has CDR1 LGHDT and CDR2 YNNKEL (reference sequence). The CDR3 totals 18 residues. The chain's CDR3 is CASGDRGWREDVTDTQYF. The CDR3 DNA sequence: TGTGCCAGCGGGGACAGAGGGTGGCGGGAGGACGTAACAGATACGCAGTATTTT.

The chain carries TRBV6-6 and TRBJ2-1, with D uncertain. Trimming took 7 bases from V and 4 from J, leaving 11 bases between them. The CDR3 length is 13 residues. The germline gives CDR1 MNHNY, CDR2 SVGAGI (reference sequence). CDR3 loop: CASTQRHYNEQFF. For the CDR3, the DNA is TGTGCCAGCACCCAGAGGCATTACAATGAGCAGTTCTTC.

The V gene is TRBV7-2, the J gene TRBJ2-7; 10 bases line up with TRBD1. The CDR3 loop spans 15 amino acids. The germline V gene encodes CDR1 SGHTA and CDR2 FQGNSA. Losses at the gene ends were 3 bases for V and 0 bases for J; bases not matched to a gene: 2. The CDR3 DNA follows: TGTGCCAGCAGCTTTCGGGACAGGGGCTCCTACGAGCAGTACTTC. This encodes CASSFRDRGSYEQYF.

This clone was observed a handful of times. The chain has TRBV7-2 and TRBJ1-6; the D gene is possibly TRBD1 (5 bases). The V gene's germline CDR1 is SGHTA and CDR2 FQGNSA. The CDR3 spans 17 residues. V shed 1 base and J shed 7 bases, with 17 bases lying between them. CDR3: CASSLDGGARRNSPLHF. The DNA for the CDR3 is TGTGCCAGCAGCTTAGACGGAGGGGCACGGCGAAATTCACCCCTCCACTTT.

V and J are TRBV28 and TRBJ2-5; TRBD1 agrees at 9 bases. The trim removed 5 bases at V and 5 bases at J, leaving 6 bases unmatched. Germline CDR1 reads MDHEN; CDR2 reads SYDVKM. CDR3 length equals 14 residues. The CDR3 reads CASSPRDRVETQYF. The CDR3 DNA follows: TGTGCCAGCAGTCCCCGGGACAGGGTGGAGACCCAGTACTTC.

Only a few counts were recorded for this clone. This chain uses TRBV29-1 with TRBJ2-7; 12 nucleotides agree with TRBD2. This CDR3 has 14 amino acids. CDR1 is SQVTM, CDR2 ANQGSEA, per germline. Losses at the gene ends were 7 bases for V and 12 bases for J; bases not matched to a gene: 16. The DNA of the CDR3 is TGCAGCGCCGAACGGGCGGGGACTAGCGGGCTCGGGTACTTC. Amino acid sequence: CSAERAGTSGLGYF.

The V and J genes are TRBV3-1 (or the pseudogene TRBV3-2) and TRBJ2-7; TRBD2 matches at 9 bases. CDR3 size: 14 residues. Germline loops: CDR1 LGHDT, CDR2 YNNKEL (reference sequence). After removal of 2 bases from V and 6 bases from J, the junction contained 5 bases not matched to a gene. CDR3 region: CASSQPGTSPEQYF. CDR3 nucleotide sequence: TGTGCCAGCAGCCAACCCGGGACTAGCCCCGAGCAGTACTTC.

The rearrangement links TRBV7-8 to TRBJ1-5; TRBD1 might be the D (5 bases). Looked up from germline, CDR1 is SGHVS and CDR2 is FQNEAQ. The CDR3 is 14 residues long. The V and J ends lost 7 bases and 8 bases respectively, with 18 bases between them. CDR3 in DNA: TGTGCCAGCAACCCTGGGGGGGTTGGGAAGCCCCAGCATTTT. This gives the protein CASNPGGVGKPQHF.

This clone has ten or more counts. The V gene is TRBV19, the J gene TRBJ2-4; unclear D gene. Germline CDR1 LNHDA, CDR2 SQIVND (reference sequence). V was trimmed by 3 bases and J by 0 bases, leaving 12 bases between them. The CDR3 has 16 amino acids. CDR3 bases: TGTGCCAGTAGTATTACTGGCCGGGTAGCCAAAAACATTCAGTACTTC. Its translation is CASSITGRVAKNIQYF.

In this sample, this clone turned up a few times. The chain recombines TRBV11-1 with TRBJ1-6, with TRBD1 matching over 10 bases. The CDR3 is 15 amino acids. The germline V gene encodes CDR1 SGHAT and CDR2 FQDESV (reference sequence). V trimming: 5 bases; J trimming: 9 bases; junction bases outside the gene matches: 7. CDR3 nucleotides: TGTGCCAGCAGCCTCGACAGGGGGCGGACTTCACCCCTCCACTTT. Its protein product is CASSLDRGRTSPLHF.

V usage is TRBV6-2 or TRBV6-3 and J usage is TRBJ2-7; TRBD2 matches 11 bases. The germline V gene has CDR1 MNHEY and CDR2 SVGEGT. CDR3 length: 15 amino acids. V gave up 4 bases and J gave up 2 bases; unmatched junction bases: 4. In nucleotides, the CDR3 is TGTGCCAGCAGTTCCCCTAGCGGGAGGACCTACGAGCAGTACTTC. Its protein is CASSSPSGRTYEQYF.

V gene TRBV6-5 combines with J gene TRBJ1-4; 7 positions agree with TRBD1. The V gene end was trimmed by 2 bases and the J gene end by 8 bases; junction bases not matched to a gene: 8. Germline CDR1 reads MNHEY; CDR2 reads SVGAGI. The CDR3 consists of 15 residues. The CDR3 DNA reads TGTGCCAGCAGTTACCTCGACAGGGTCAACGAAAAACTGTTTTTT. The encoded protein is CASSYLDRVNEKLFF.

This chain connects TRBV7-2 to TRBJ1-1, with D unclear. The germline V and J ends were trimmed by 1 base and 1 base, with 10 bases remaining between them. This CDR3 is 15 amino acids long. The V gene's germline CDR1 is SGHTA and CDR2 FQGNSA. This CDR3 is CASSLVTGSNTEAFF. In DNA, the CDR3 is TGTGCCAGCAGCTTAGTCACGGGATCGAACACTGAAGCTTTCTTT.